These T cell receptor beta chains were read from a single sample in a study of blood T cell repertoires in COVID-19. The protocol was immunoSEQ multiplex PCR, while the TCRdb copy is restricted to in-frame clones and leaves out a portion. The table lists just over 150,000 clones, approximately 92% of them singletons. The sample was peripheral blood. Receptor source: a woman aged 45-59 years with acute or convalescent COVID-19. Each CDR3 is given with its conserved first and last residue. Each record gives: clone size, V gene, J gene, D gene, CDR3 DNA, CDR3 protein. A D gene is named only where the DNA matches it firmly. The size of a clone is reported for some rows only, either as once, few or many, or as a class for expanded clones.

-	TRBV20-1	TRBJ2-7	TRBD2	TGCAGTGCTAGTCCCCGGGGAGGGCAGGTCCACGAGCAGTACTTC	CSASPRGGQVHEQYF
-	TRBV6-5	TRBJ1-5	-	TGTGCCAGCAGAGCGGATGGACAGTGGAATCAGCCCCAGCATTTT	CASRADGQWNQPQHF
-	TRBV28	TRBJ1-2	-	TGTGCCAGCAGCGAGACAAGGGGAAACTATGGCTACACCTTC	CASSETRGNYGYTF
-	TRBV6-5	TRBJ1-5	TRBD1	TGTGCCAGCAGTCGACAGGGGAATCAGCCCCAGCATTTT	CASSRQGNQPQHF
-	TRBV7-7	TRBJ1-1	-	TGTGCTAGATTTTGCCGACCGTGGAGATCGCCCCAATTGAGCACTGAAGCTTTCTTT	CARFCRPWRSPQLSTEAFF
-	TRBV6-6	TRBJ1-1	-	TGTGCCAGCTCCGTTAAAATAAACACTGAAGCTTTCTTT	CASSVKINTEAFF
-	TRBV12-3/TRBV12-4	TRBJ1-1	-	TGTGCCAGCAGCGGTATGAACACTGAAGCTTTCTTT	CASSGMNTEAFF
-	TRBV29-1	TRBJ2-3	TRBD1	TGCAGCGTGAGAGAGGACAGGGGGTTCATAGATACGCAGTATTTT	CSVREDRGFIDTQYF
-	TRBV9	TRBJ2-1	TRBD1	TGTGCCAGCACTAGGACAGGGGGAGTTGAGCAGTTCTTC	CASTRTGGVEQFF
once	TRBV18	TRBJ2-5	-	TGTGCCAGTTCCTCTTTTCAGCGACCCGTACAAGAGACCCAGTACTTC	CASSSFQRPVQETQYF
-	TRBV18	TRBJ1-3	-	TGTGCCAGCTCACCATGGACAGAGAGCTCTGGAAACACCATATATTTT	CASSPWTESSGNTIYF
-	TRBV5-6	TRBJ2-1	-	TGTGCCAGCAGCTTTAGGGAGGTACAGGTAGAGTTCTTC	CASSFREVQVEFF
-	TRBV28	TRBJ1-3	-	TGTGCCAGCAGCTCCGAGGGGGAAGCAGACGCTGGAAACACCATATATTTT	CASSSEGEADAGNTIYF
-	TRBV10-3	TRBJ2-5	-	TGTGCCGCCGCCGGGGGTCAAGAGACCCAGTACTTC	CAAAGGQETQYF
-	TRBV29-1	TRBJ1-2	-	TGCAGCGTTGAAGAGTCAGGTGGAGGGGCCAACGGCTACACCTTC	CSVEESGGGANGYTF
-	TRBV7-2	TRBJ2-5	TRBD2	TGTGCCAGCAGCCTAGGGCGGCGGAGTAGCGGGTGGTACCAAGAGACCCAGTACTTC	CASSLGRRSSGWYQETQYF
-	TRBV24-1	TRBJ1-5	-	TGTGCCACCAGTGAAAACAGGGAGATACGGAGCAATCAGCCCCAGCATTTT	CATSENREIRSNQPQHF
-	TRBV28	TRBJ1-2	-	TGTGCCAGCAGTCTCCCACAGGGCCTCTATGGCTACACCTTC	CASSLPQGLYGYTF
-	TRBV19	TRBJ2-2	TRBD1	TGTGCCAGTAGTCCCCCAGAATACAGGGGCCGAACCGGGGAGCTGTTTTTT	CASSPPEYRGRTGELFF
-	TRBV11-2	TRBJ1-1	TRBD1	TGTGCCAGCAGTTACCCGGGACAGCACACTGAAGCTTTCTTT	CASSYPGQHTEAFF
-	TRBV19	TRBJ2-7	TRBD1	TGTGCCAGTAGCGTGGAGTTTGCGTGGGGTGAGATGGACAGGGTCGAGTACGAGCAGTACTTC	CASSVEFAWGEMDRVEYEQYF
-	TRBV6-5	TRBJ1-1	TRBD1	TGTGCCAGCAATATCGGACAGGTGGGCACTGAAGCTTTCTTT	CASNIGQVGTEAFF
-	TRBV6-5	TRBJ2-7	-	TGTGCCAGCAGTTCCCCTTACGGGGGCTCCTACGAGCAGTACTTC	CASSSPYGGSYEQYF
-	TRBV30	TRBJ1-1	-	TGTGCCTGGAGTTCACGAGCCCCTGAAGCTTTCTTT	CAWSSRAPEAFF
-	TRBV7-3	TRBJ2-3	TRBD1	TGTGCCAGCAGCTTAATGACAGGGGGCACAGATACGCAGTATTTT	CASSLMTGGTDTQYF
-	TRBV7-9	TRBJ2-3	-	TGTGCCAGCAGCCAAGGGGTGGATACGCAGTATTTT	CASSQGVDTQYF
-	TRBV6-5	TRBJ2-1	-	TGTGCCAGCAGAAGGACGGGGAGGAATGAGCAGTTCTTC	CASRRTGRNEQFF
-	TRBV7-8	TRBJ2-5	TRBD2	TGTGCCAGCAGCTCGCCGATTGGACTAGCATATAAGAAGGAGACCCAGTACTTC	CASSSPIGLAYKKETQYF
-	TRBV13	TRBJ1-1	-	TGTGCCAGCAGCTTACTCCCTTTGACAGAACTGAACACTGAAGCTTTCTTT	CASSLLPLTELNTEAFF
once	TRBV11-3	TRBJ1-6	-	TGTGCCAGCAGCTTAACGACGGGGTCACCCCTCCACTTT	CASSLTTGSPLHF
-	TRBV2	TRBJ2-5	-	TGTGCCAGCAGTTCCGGACAGATAGTGACCCAGTACTTC	CASSSGQIVTQYF
-	TRBV21-1	TRBJ1-2	-	TGTGCCAGCAGCAAAGGGAGGCAGGGGCACCCTAACTATGGCTACACCTTC	CASSKGRQGHPNYGYTF
-	TRBV28	TRBJ2-7	TRBD1	TGTGCCAGCAGTTGGGGCAGGGGGCTCCTATACGTCGAGCAGTACTTC	CASSWGRGLLYVEQYF
-	TRBV7-9	TRBJ2-3	-	TGTGCCAGCAGCCACCGGGACTGGCTTGATACGCAGTATTTT	CASSHRDWLDTQYF
-	TRBV30	TRBJ2-7	-	TGTGCCTGGCGACTTGAATACGAGCAGTACTTC	CAWRLEYEQYF
-	TRBV2	TRBJ1-1	-	TGTGCCAGCAGGACTCAGGGGAGTCGAGCTTTCTTT	CASRTQGSRAFF
-	TRBV27	TRBJ2-1	TRBD2	TGTGCCAGCAGTTTCGACGGGAGGGGTTGGAATGAGCAGTTCTTC	CASSFDGRGWNEQFF
-	TRBV3-1/TRBV3-2	TRBJ2-1	-	TGTGCCAGCAGCCGGCGCGGAACGGCCTACAATGAGCAGTTCTTC	CASSRRGTAYNEQFF
-	TRBV5-1	TRBJ2-5	-	TGCGCCAGCAGCTCGGACCGGGGGACCCAGTACTTC	CASSSDRGTQYF
-	TRBV3-1/TRBV3-2	TRBJ2-5	TRBD1	TGTGCCAGCAGCCCGAGAGGGGGACAGCCCTACCAAGAGACCCAGTACTTC	CASSPRGGQPYQETQYF
-	TRBV6-5	TRBJ1-1	TRBD1	TGTGCCAGCAAAACAGGGGCCCTGGGGGGCACTGAAGCTTTCTTT	CASKTGALGGTEAFF
-	TRBV5-4	TRBJ2-5	-	TGTGCCAGCAGCTTGGATGAGGGGACCCAGTACTTC	CASSLDEGTQYF
-	TRBV6-5	TRBJ2-7	-	TGTGCCAGCAGTCTCGACGACGGGTACGAGCAGTACTTC	CASSLDDGYEQYF
-	TRBV2	TRBJ2-5	TRBD1	TGTGCCAGCAGTGAGCCCCCAGGGGGCAGTAAAGAGACCCAGTACTTC	CASSEPPGGSKETQYF
-	TRBV19	TRBJ2-2	TRBD1	TGTGCCACCTCCGGGACAGGGGGCGTTAAGTCCGGGGAGCTGTTTTTT	CATSGTGGVKSGELFF
-	TRBV5-6	TRBJ1-1	TRBD1	TGTGCCAGCAGCAGAATCCAGGACAGGGAAACTGAAGCTTTCTTT	CASSRIQDRETEAFF
-	TRBV18	TRBJ1-6	-	TGTGCCAGCTCTCAGAGACAGGTTGAATATAATTCACCCCTCCACTTT	CASSQRQVEYNSPLHF
once	TRBV7-9	TRBJ2-7	-	TGTGCCAGCAGCTTAGAATATAGCGGCGAGTACGAGCAGTACTTC	CASSLEYSGEYEQYF
-	TRBV30	TRBJ1-2	TRBD1	TGTGCCTGGAACAGGGGCAGCTATGGCTACACCTTC	CAWNRGSYGYTF
-	TRBV7-9	TRBJ2-1	TRBD2	TGTGCCAGCAGCTTAGTCAGGACTAGCGGGGATGGGGGGAATGAGCAGTTCTTC	CASSLVRTSGDGGNEQFF
-	TRBV30	TRBJ2-7	-	TGTGCCTGGAGCGTGGGACTCAGCTCCTACGAGCAGTACTTC	CAWSVGLSSYEQYF
-	TRBV2	TRBJ2-7	TRBD1	TGTGCCAGCAAAGGCAGGGGGTTTGACGGAATCTACGAGCAGTACTTC	CASKGRGFDGIYEQYF
-	TRBV19	TRBJ1-1	-	TGTGCCAGTTGCGATACAGGGCAGACTGAAGCTTTCTTT	CASCDTGQTEAFF
-	TRBV5-1	TRBJ1-3	-	TGCGCCAGCAGCTCGGGGAGAAGGGCAAATATTGGAAACACCATATATTTT	CASSSGRRANIGNTIYF